These 32 T cell receptor beta chains were sequenced from one sample in a study of early T cells in non-severe SARS-CoV-2 infection. Each CDR3 protein gets one entry after TCRdb re-called the 5' RACE reads with MiXCR. The table includes roughly 100,000 distinct CDR3 sequences, approximately 12% detected once. This specimen consisted of whole blood, obtained at baseline. These receptors were obtained from an adult who was a healthcare worker with PCR-confirmed SARS-CoV-2 infection or an uninfected control (not recorded which).

The chain recombines TRBV7-9 with TRBJ2-7; 9 bases line up with TRBD2. CDR3 length: 17 residues. The trim removed 2 bases at V and 0 bases at J, leaving 8 bases unmatched. Germline CDR1 and CDR2: SEHNR and FQNEAQ (reference sequence). This CDR3 is CASSLSSAGGTSYEQYF. In nucleotides, the CDR3 is TGTGCCAGCAGCTTAAGTTCCGCGGGGGGGACCTCCTACGAGCAGTACTTC.

This clonotype was seen a few times. This rearrangement joins TRBV29-1 to TRBJ2-5; TRBD1 aligns across 7 bases. The V segment lost 7 bases and the J segment 1 base; nucleotides outside the gene matches: 6. Germline V CDR1 and CDR2: SQVTM, ANQGSEA. CDR3 length: 13 residues. CDR3 amino acids: CSALGQVQETQYF. CDR3 in DNA: TGCAGCGCCCTTGGACAGGTCCAAGAGACCCAGTACTTC.

In this sample, this clonotype turned up a few times. The chain joins TRBV7-9 to TRBJ2-1, with 10 bases identical to TRBD2. J lost 2 bases, V lost 1 base, and 11 bases had no gene match. Germline CDR1 reads SEHNR; CDR2 reads FQNEAQ (reference sequence). The length of the CDR3 is 19 residues. CDR3 loop: CASSLGWASGGPPYNEQFF. The CDR3 DNA reads as TGTGCCAGCAGCTTAGGTTGGGCTAGCGGGGGACCGCCCTACAATGAGCAGTTCTTC.

This clonotype has only a few counts. The V and J genes are TRBV6-5 and TRBJ1-6, with 8 bases lining up with TRBD1. Germline CDR1 and CDR2: MNHEY and SVGAGI. V was clipped by 6 bases and J by 3 bases; unmatched bases: 1. CDR3 size: 14 residues. CDR3 in amino acids: CASSTGGYNSPLHF. DNA of the CDR3: TGTGCCAGCAGCACAGGGGGCTATAATTCACCCCTCCACTTT.

This clonotype was recorded a few times. The rearrangement links TRBV28 to TRBJ2-3, with 9 bases lining up with TRBD2. The V segment lost 6 bases and the J segment 5 bases; nucleotides outside the gene matches: 9. The CDR3 runs 15 residues. Germline lookup yields CDR1 MDHEN and CDR2 SYDVKM. Here the CDR3 DNA reads TGTGCCAGCAGAGCTGGGACTAGCTCGATAGATACGCAGTATTTT. This codes for CASRAGTSSIDTQYF.

This clonotype turned up a few times. J is TRBJ1-1 and V is TRBV7-2, with D possibly matching TRBD1 (5 bases). Trimming removed 0 bases at V and 4 bases at J, with 12 bases between. CDR1 SGHTA and CDR2 FQGNSA come from the germline V gene. CDR3 length: 15 amino acids. CDR3 nucleotides: TGTGCCAGCAGCTTAGCGGTCGGGGGGGGCACTGAAGCTTTCTTT. As protein: CASSLAVGGGTEAFF.

This clonotype has a handful of counts. V gene TRBV6-1 combines with J gene TRBJ2-7, with D possibly matching TRBD2 (6 bases). Germline values: CDR1 MNHNS, CDR2 SASEGT. V was trimmed by 1 base and J by 2 bases, leaving 12 bases between them. The CDR3 is 15 residues long. Written as DNA, the CDR3 is TGTGCCAGCAGTGAAGGTAGGGGACTGACCTACGAGCAGTACTTC. Its protein product is CASSEGRGLTYEQYF.

This clonotype was seen only once. The genes are TRBV5-6 and TRBJ2-7, with 7 positions matching TRBD1. Germline V gives CDR1 SGHDT, CDR2 YYEEEE. CDR3 length: 13 amino acids. After removal of 0 bases from V and 6 bases from J, the junction contained 3 bases not matched to a gene. DNA of the CDR3: TGTGCCAGCAGCTTGGTACACAGGGGCGAGCAGTACTTC. This codes for CASSLVHRGEQYF. Filled out from reference TRBV5-6 and TRBJ2-7, the complete variable domain reads DAGVTQSPTHLIKTRGQQVTLRCSPKSGHDTVSWYQQALGQGPQFIFQYYEEEERQRGNFPDRFSGHQFPNYSSELNVNALLLGDSALYLCASSLVHRGEQYFGPGTRLTVT.

The V and J genes are TRBV10-1 and TRBJ1-1, with 10 nucleotides matching TRBD1. V shed 6 bases and J 1 base; nucleotides not matched to a gene: 2. The CDR3 is made up of 14 amino acids. The germline V gene has CDR1 WNHNN and CDR2 SYGVQD (reference sequence). CDR3 sequence: CASSRTGGNTEAFF. CDR3 nucleotides: TGCGCCAGCAGCCGGACAGGGGGGAACACTGAAGCTTTCTTT.

Notes on this clonotype: Compared with germline, one end of the junction differs, possibly owing to a read error. The V and J genes are TRBV24-1 and TRBJ2-5, with D possibly being TRBD1 (6 bases). This CDR3 is 15 amino acids long. Germline-derived CDR1 and CDR2 are KGHDR and SFDVKD. CDR3 nucleotide sequence: TGTGCCACCTGTGACCACTACAGGGTCCCCGAGACCCAGTACTTC. It codes for CATCDHYRVPETQYF.

This clonotype showed up just a few times. The chain recombines TRBV11-2 with TRBJ2-5, with TRBD1 as a possible D gene (5 bases). Germline V gives CDR1 SGHAT, CDR2 FQNNGV. This CDR3 is 15 amino acids long. Trimming cost V 2 bases and J 1 base, with 11 bases left between them. CDR3 coding DNA: TGTGCCAGCAGCTTATACGCAGGGCTCCAAGAGACCCAGTACTTC. It translates to CASSLYAGLQETQYF.

This clonotype was picked up many times. The chain carries TRBV29-1 and TRBJ2-5; D gene unclear. The CDR3 is made up of 11 amino acids. V dropped 2 bases and J dropped 3 bases, with 4 bases sitting between them. CDR1 is SQVTM, CDR2 ANQGSEA, per germline. This CDR3 is CSVERKETQYF. The CDR3 nucleotides are TGCAGCGTTGAAAGGAAAGAGACCCAGTACTTC.

This clonotype was observed a handful of times. The rearrangement uses TRBV6-5 and TRBJ2-7; D gene uncertain. The germline CDR1 and CDR2 sequences are MNHEY and SVGAGI. The V and J ends lost 10 bases and 5 bases respectively, with 12 bases between them. The CDR3 spans 11 residues. The CDR3 region has the DNA TGTGCCACCCAGTGGGGTAACGAGCAGTACTTC. This sequence encodes CATQWGNEQYF.

The chain recombines TRBV12-3 or TRBV12-4 with TRBJ2-7; tentatively, D is TRBD1 (5 bases). With 3 bases removed from V and 4 bases from J, the gap between germline ends came to 16 bases. The CDR3 spans 15 residues. The CDR3 sequence is CASSFAGLGKYEQYF. DNA for the CDR3: TGTGCCAGCAGTTTTGCAGGGTTGGGAAAGTACGAGCAGTACTTC.

This clonotype was found a few times. This chain connects TRBV28 to TRBJ2-7; 10 bases agree with TRBD2. Germline CDR1 reads MDHEN; CDR2 reads SYDVKM. V was pared by 5 bases and J by 3 bases, with 10 bases of the junction left unmatched. The CDR3 consists of 16 residues. This chain's CDR3 is CASSPTGASGGYEQYF. The DNA of the CDR3 is TGTGCCAGCAGTCCAACCGGGGCTAGCGGGGGCTACGAGCAGTACTTC.

This chain uses TRBV15 with TRBJ2-3, with D maybe TRBD1 (6 bases). The CDR3 length is 15 residues. CDR1 is LNHNV, CDR2 YYDKDF, per germline (reference sequence). Trimming shortened V by 1 base and J by 8 bases, and 16 bases separated the two germline ends. Here the CDR3 reads CATSRVADSRGTQYF. For the CDR3, the DNA is TGTGCCACCAGCAGAGTGGCGGACTCCAGGGGTACGCAGTATTTT.

This clonotype was recorded once. V gene TRBV5-8 combines with J gene TRBJ1-5; D remains ambiguous. The CDR3 spans 15 residues. Trimming cost V 0 bases and J 0 bases, with 7 bases left between them. Germline V gene lookup returns CDR1 SGHTS and CDR2 YDEGEE. CDR3 loop: CASSLAPNSNQPQHF. In nucleotides, the CDR3 is TGTGCCAGCAGCTTGGCCCCGAATAGCAATCAGCCCCAGCATTTT.

This clonotype was seen repeatedly, ten times or more. The V and J genes are TRBV13 and TRBJ2-5; 8 bases match TRBD2. J lost 2 bases, V lost 5 bases, and 7 bases had no gene match. CDR3 length: 15 residues. Germline CDR1 is PRHDT and CDR2 is FYEKMQ (reference sequence). The chain's CDR3 is CASSGAGTRQETQYF. The DNA of the CDR3 is TGTGCCAGCAGCGGCGCCGGGACTAGGCAAGAGACCCAGTACTTC.

This clonotype was detected a few times. The V and J genes are TRBV20-1 and TRBJ2-7; D is unresolved. The V end was cut by 1 base, the J end by 1 base, with 8 bases between. The CDR3 length is 13 residues. Germline CDR1 DFQATT, CDR2 SNEGSKA (reference sequence). CDR3 amino acids: CSARGAGSYEQYF. In nucleotides, the CDR3 is TGCAGTGCTAGAGGGGCAGGATCCTACGAGCAGTACTTC.

This clonotype has more than one count but fewer than ten. CDR3 amino acids: CASSRLYSRAGVSYEQYF. CDR3 DNA: TGTGCCAGCAGCCGCCTATATTCGAGAGCGGGTGTCTCCTACGAGCAGTACTTC. The chain combines TRBV14 with TRBJ2-7, with a possible D match to TRBD2 (6 bases). This CDR3 region has 18 residues. Trimming removed 4 bases at V and 0 bases at J, with 22 bases between. The V gene's germline CDR1 is SGHDN and CDR2 FVKESK.

This chain joins TRBV19 and TRBJ2-7; 7 nucleotides line up with TRBD2. V trimming: 2 bases; J trimming: 4 bases; junction bases outside the gene matches: 5. The V gene's germline CDR1 is LNHDA and CDR2 SQIVND (reference sequence). CDR3 size: 14 residues. For the CDR3, the DNA is TGTGCCAGTAGTATACTAGCGGTAGTTTACGAGCAGTACTTC. This codes for CASSILAVVYEQYF.

CDR3 amino acids: CSAQGRGTANEKLFF. CDR3 nucleotides: TGCAGTGCCCAAGGGAGGGGGACAGCTAATGAAAAACTGTTTTTT. The rearrangement uses TRBV20-1 and TRBJ1-4, with 7 bases that match TRBD1. The length of the CDR3 is 15 residues. CDR1 DFQATT and CDR2 SNEGSKA come from the germline V gene (reference sequence). The J segment lost 3 bases and the V segment lost 6 bases, leaving 10 bases of the junction unmatched.

This chain connects TRBV19 to TRBJ2-7; 11 bases line up with TRBD2. The ends lost 4 bases at V and 5 bases at J; junction bases unmatched: 1. The CDR3 is made up of 13 amino acids. CDR1 and CDR2 from the germline V gene are LNHDA and SQIVND (reference sequence). The CDR3 DNA reads TGTGCCAGTAGTACGACTAGCGGGAACGAGCAGTACTTC. This encodes CASSTTSGNEQYF.

This clonotype was seen a few times. This chain connects TRBV6-2 or TRBV6-3 to TRBJ2-6; 7 bases align to TRBD2. The CDR3 is made up of 19 amino acids. Germline V gene sequence: CDR1 MNHEY, CDR2 SVGEGT. V shed 7 bases, J shed 2 bases, and the junction held 17 bases outside the gene matches. The CDR3 is CASTPRTWDYSTGANVLTF. In nucleotides, the CDR3 is TGTGCCAGCACCCCCAGAACGTGGGACTACTCAACTGGGGCCAACGTCCTGACTTTC.

The V gene is TRBV19, the J gene TRBJ2-1, with unresolved D. Trimming took off 5 bases at V and 0 bases at J, with 20 bases between the two ends. Germline V gene sequence: CDR1 LNHDA, CDR2 SQIVND (reference sequence). CDR3 length: 18 residues. DNA for the CDR3: TGTGCCAGTAGTTCCCCATTAACGGGTAAAAGCTCCTACAATGAGCAGTTCTTC. Translation: CASSSPLTGKSSYNEQFF. The whole variable domain, remainder taken from reference TRBV19 and TRBJ2-1, is DGGITQSPKYLFRKEGQNVTLSCEQNLNHDAMYWYRQDPGQGLRLIYYSQIVNDFQKGDIAEGYSVSREKKESFPLTVTSAQKNPTAFYLCASSSPLTGKSSYNEQFFGPGTRLTVL.

In this sample, this clonotype turned up many times. The genes are TRBV11-3 and TRBJ1-2, with TRBD1 identical over 8 bases. Germline-derived CDR1 and CDR2 are SGHNT and YENEEA. CDR3 size: 13 residues. V was clipped by 7 bases and J by 8 bases; unmatched bases: 9. CDR3: CASTHQGAGGYTF. The DNA of the CDR3 is TGTGCCAGCACCCATCAGGGGGCTGGGGGCTACACCTTC.

The chain uses TRBV6-6 and TRBJ2-2, with D uncertain. This CDR3 comprises 13 residues. Germline V gene lookup returns CDR1 MNHNY and CDR2 SVGAGI (reference sequence). V was pared by 2 bases and J by 9 bases, with 10 bases between. The CDR3 nucleotides read TGTGCCAGCAGTTACGTTATAGGCAGGGAGCTGTTTTTT. Protein product: CASSYVIGRELFF.

V gene TRBV5-1 combines with J gene TRBJ2-3; 9 nucleotides match TRBD2. The junction had 8 bases not matched to a gene; V was cut back by 4 bases and J by 11 bases. This CDR3 spans 13 amino acids. Germline loops: CDR1 SGHRS, CDR2 YFSETQ. The CDR3 nucleotides are TGCGCCAGCAGCGCTAGCGGGACTCCCGAGCAGTATTTT. Translated: CASSASGTPEQYF.

The rearrangement links TRBV19 to TRBJ1-4; D unresolved. The CDR3 totals 16 residues. Trimming took off 3 bases at V and 7 bases at J, with 18 bases between the two ends. Per the germline V gene, CDR1 is LNHDA and CDR2 is SQIVND (reference sequence). CDR3 region: CASSIHRTAQIEKLFF. Written as DNA, the CDR3 is TGTGCCAGTAGTATCCATCGGACGGCCCAAATTGAAAAACTGTTTTTT.

This clonotype turned up a few times. CDR3 DNA sequence: TGTGCCAGCAGCTTGGAGCAGGGTGGCACTGAAGCTTTCTTT. This gives the protein CASSLEQGGTEAFF. The rearrangement joins TRBV5-4 to TRBJ1-1, with D possibly being TRBD1 (5 bases). Per germline, CDR1 SGHNT and CDR2 YYREEE (reference sequence). The CDR3 has 14 amino acids. Trimming took off 0 bases at V and 4 bases at J, with 10 bases between the two ends.

V is TRBV6-5 and J is TRBJ2-7; no clear D. CDR3 length: 10 amino acids. In germline, CDR1 is MNHEY, CDR2 SVGAGI. As DNA, the CDR3 is TGTGCTTGCCATACCCACGAGCAGTACTTC. Protein: CACHTHEQYF.

This clonotype was seen a handful of times. The chain has TRBV12-3 or TRBV12-4 and TRBJ2-1; 9 nucleotides align to TRBD1. The CDR3 length is 16 residues. The V gene end was trimmed by 6 bases and the J gene end by 2 bases; junction bases not matched to a gene: 8. The CDR3, as DNA: TGTGCCAGCAGCTTAACAGGGGGCCAAACCTACAATGAGCAGTTCTTC. Translating gives CASSLTGGQTYNEQFF.